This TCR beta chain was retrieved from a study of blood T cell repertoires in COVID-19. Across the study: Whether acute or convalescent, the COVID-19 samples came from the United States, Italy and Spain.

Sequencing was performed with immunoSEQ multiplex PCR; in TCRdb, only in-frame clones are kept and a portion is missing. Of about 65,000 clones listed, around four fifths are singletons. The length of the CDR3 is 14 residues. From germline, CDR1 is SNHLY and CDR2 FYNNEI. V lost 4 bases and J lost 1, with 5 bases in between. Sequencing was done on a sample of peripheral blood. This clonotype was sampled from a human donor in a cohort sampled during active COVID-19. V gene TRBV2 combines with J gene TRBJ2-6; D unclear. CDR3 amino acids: CASSVSSGANVLTF. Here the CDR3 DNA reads TGTGCCAGCAGTGTATCTTCTGGGGCCAACGTCCTGACTTTC.